This T cell receptor beta chain was identified in a study of cytomegalovirus exposure and HLA in healthy donors. As for the study in general: Early on, a data release was issued that held roughly 80 million unique TCRs from HLA-typed donors. Study observations and caveats: Later analysis showed most CMV-associated TCR beta chains appearing HLA-restricted. Several of the most significant clusters appeared, in a later analysis, to be linked to common viral pathogens. Being productive about 90% or about 30% of the time was typical of most TCR beta V segments in an earlier analysis.

This CDR3 has 19 amino acids. Unmatched junction bases numbered 14, after V lost 1 base and J lost 3 bases. CDR1 and CDR2 from the germline V gene are MGHRA and YSYEKL. The primer mix had 60 Vbeta and 13 Jbeta primers. Produced via immunoSEQ multiplex PCR; TCRdb's table is partial and in-frame only. The sample lists some 150,000 clones, about 80% occurring once. This clone has more than one count but fewer than ten. Antigen unknown. The clonotype originates from a man between 18 and 35 years old in good health and CMV-seronegative. Source material: PBMCs. V is TRBV4-1 and J is TRBJ2-1, with 8 bases lining up with TRBD2. The DNA of the CDR3 is TGCGCCAGCAGCCAAGTTGCCGCGTCGGGGGGGCAACACTACAATGAGCAGTTCTTC. This gives the protein CASSQVAASGGQHYNEQFF.